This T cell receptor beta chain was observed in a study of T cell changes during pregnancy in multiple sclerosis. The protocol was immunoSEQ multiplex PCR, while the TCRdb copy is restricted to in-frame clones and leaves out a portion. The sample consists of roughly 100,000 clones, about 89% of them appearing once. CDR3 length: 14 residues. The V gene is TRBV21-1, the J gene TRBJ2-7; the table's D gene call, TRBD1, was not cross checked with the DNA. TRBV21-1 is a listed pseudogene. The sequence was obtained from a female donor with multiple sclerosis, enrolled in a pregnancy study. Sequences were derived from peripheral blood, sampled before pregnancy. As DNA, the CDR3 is TGTGCCAGCACCAGGACAGGTATCTCCTACGAGCAGTACTTC. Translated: CASTRTGISYEQYF.